The 20 T cell receptor beta chains listed next were all sequenced from one sample in a study of identical twins. TCRdb used MiXCR to reprocess the 5' RACE reads, holding one entry per CDR3 protein. The sample contains approximately 690,000 distinct CDR3 sequences, roughly 6% of which appear only once. Source material: naive T cells sorted from blood. All receptors come from a man aged 18-30 years in good health.

This clonotype was observed a few times. The chain links TRBV12-3 or TRBV12-4 to TRBJ1-2; 9 bases align to TRBD1. The CDR3 contains 13 residues. V shed 6 bases and J 6 bases; nucleotides not matched to a gene: 5. This chain's CDR3 is CASRRDRVHGYTF. The CDR3 DNA follows: TGTGCCAGCAGGAGGGACAGGGTCCATGGCTACACCTTC.

This clonotype was counted ten times or more. The V call is TRBV4-3, the J call TRBJ2-2; D might be TRBD2 (5 bases). The CDR3 loop spans 13 amino acids. CDR1 is LGHNA, CDR2 YSLEER, per germline. V lost 4 bases and J 5 bases, leaving 8 bases between the germline ends. The CDR3: CASSPGWTGELFF. The CDR3 coding sequence is TGCGCCAGCAGCCCGGGATGGACCGGGGAGCTGTTTTTT.

This clonotype was counted between two and nine times. The chain links TRBV7-3 to TRBJ2-1; TRBD2 might be the D (7 bases). This CDR3 spans 15 amino acids. CDR1 is SGHTA, CDR2 FQGTGA, per germline. V gave up 5 bases and J gave up 8 bases, with 19 bases separating them. DNA for the CDR3: TGTGCCAGCAGCCCTAACGGACTAGGGGGGGATGAGCAGTTCTTC. Its translation: CASSPNGLGGDEQFF.

This chain connects TRBV15 to TRBJ2-3; TRBD2 matches at 8 bases. The CDR3 runs 15 residues. V lost 1 base to trimming and J lost 6 bases; unmatched junction nucleotides: 6. Per germline, CDR1 LNHNV and CDR2 YYDKDF (reference sequence). In DNA form, the CDR3 reads TGTGCCACCAGCAGAGCGGGAGGGGTCCGGGATACGCAGTATTTT. It yields the protein CATSRAGGVRDTQYF.

The sample holds many counts of this clonotype. The chain carries TRBV10-3 and TRBJ1-2; D ambiguous. The germline gives CDR1 ENHRY, CDR2 SYGVKD. The V end was cut by 2 bases, the J end by 0 bases, with 16 bases between. There are 17 residues in the CDR3. The chain's CDR3 is CAISEDRAEISNYGYTF. The CDR3 DNA reads TGTGCCATCAGTGAGGATCGGGCAGAAATTTCTAACTATGGCTACACCTTC.

This clonotype was counted a single time. A much larger clone sits a single nucleotide away, making a read error possible. Written as DNA, the CDR3 is TGTGCCAGCAGTCCGGGGACTAGCGGGAGTGTAGCCGGGGAGCTGTCTTTT. Encoded protein: CASSPGTSGSVAGELSF. This chain joins TRBV12-3 or TRBV12-4 and TRBJ2-2, with 14 bases that match TRBD2. CDR3 length: 17 amino acids.

This clonotype was seen a handful of times. The chain recombines TRBV29-1 with TRBJ2-5, with a tentative D call TRBD1 (5 bases). Germline V CDR1 and CDR2: SQVTM, ANQGSEA. This CDR3 is 14 amino acids long. Between the trimmed V and J ends, which lost 0 bases and 0 bases, there was a span of 8 bases. The CDR3 nucleotides read TGCAGCGTTGAAGATTTGGACAACCAAGAGACCCAGTACTTC. Amino acids: CSVEDLDNQETQYF.

This clonotype was observed at least ten times. V usage is TRBV6-2 or TRBV6-3 and J usage is TRBJ2-1; D ambiguous. V gave up 7 bases and J gave up 5 bases, with 6 bases separating them. There are 11 residues in the CDR3. In germline, CDR1 is MNHEY, CDR2 SVGEGT. The CDR3 sequence is CASTEHNEQFF. The CDR3, as DNA: TGTGCCAGCACCGAACACAATGAGCAGTTCTTC.

The table lists this clonotype with many counts. The gene calls are TRBV5-1 and TRBJ1-1; D may be TRBD1 (5 bases). This CDR3 region has 16 residues. V lost 4 bases and J 4 bases, leaving 20 bases between the germline ends. Germline V gene data show CDR1 as SGHRS and CDR2 as YFSETQ. The CDR3 sequence is CASSTSPFGGGTEAFF. The CDR3 bases are TGCGCCAGCAGCACCAGTCCTTTCGGGGGTGGCACTGAAGCTTTCTTT.

The CDR3 DNA follows: TGCAGTGCTCAGACATCTTCTAGCACAGATACGCAGTATTTT. Translation: CSAQTSSSTDTQYF. The rearrangement uses TRBV20-1 and TRBJ2-3; D unresolved. Germline CDR1 reads DFQATT; CDR2 reads SNEGSKA (reference sequence). V was pared by 5 bases and J by 0 bases, with 12 bases between. The CDR3 is 14 amino acids.

CDR3 in DNA: TGTGCCAGCAGCCAAGATTGGGATAGCGGGGAGCTGTTTTTT. Translated: CASSQDWDSGELFF. The chain joins TRBV3-1 to TRBJ2-2; D unresolved. V lost 0 bases and J 7 bases, leaving 9 bases between the germline ends. This CDR3 has 14 residues. Germline assignment: CDR1 LGHDT and CDR2 YNNKEL (reference sequence).

This clonotype was found many times. V is TRBV9 and J is TRBJ2-3; 7 nucleotides match TRBD2. From germline, CDR1 is SGDLS and CDR2 YYNGEE. CDR3 length: 15 residues. With V trimmed by 0 bases and J by 3 bases, 4 bases remained unmatched. The CDR3 sequence is CASSVVGGETDTQYF. Written as DNA, the CDR3 is TGTGCCAGCAGCGTAGTGGGGGGGGAGACAGATACGCAGTATTTT.

To note about this clonotype: Being one base from a much bigger clone, this may be a read error. This rearrangement joins TRBV12-3 or TRBV12-4 to TRBJ1-2, with TRBD1 identical over 8 bases. The CDR3 runs 15 residues. CDR3 coding DNA: TGTGCCAGCGGTTTGGCAGGGGGCGCCGGCTATGGCTACACCTTC. Its translation is CASGLAGGAGYGYTF.

This clonotype was counted ten times or more. The chain links TRBV5-1 to TRBJ2-6; D call uncertain. Deletions cut 4 bases from V and 3 bases from J, with 11 bases between. The CDR3 loop spans 15 amino acids. The germline V gene encodes CDR1 SGHRS and CDR2 YFSETQ. The CDR3 loop is CASSAELIGANVLTF. The CDR3 nucleotides are TGCGCCAGCAGCGCGGAGTTAATTGGGGCCAACGTCCTGACTTTC.

This clonotype has a handful of counts. The chain couples TRBV28 to TRBJ2-6; D may correspond to TRBD1 or TRBD2 (6 bases each). This CDR3 contains 17 residues. In germline, CDR1 is MDHEN, CDR2 SYDVKM. Deletions cut 8 bases from V and 0 bases from J, with 17 bases between. CDR3 nucleotide sequence: TGTGCCAGCCGGGGGCCCGGGGATCGCTCTGGGGCCAACGTCCTGACTTTC. Its translation: CASRGPGDRSGANVLTF.

V usage is TRBV20-1 and J usage is TRBJ2-7; 12 bases fit TRBD2. This CDR3 has 15 residues. Germline trimming cut 4 bases from V and 2 bases from J; bases unmatched to any gene: 6. Germline loops: CDR1 DFQATT, CDR2 SNEGSKA (reference sequence). The CDR3 sequence: CSATGTSGFTYEQYF. The CDR3 DNA follows: TGCAGTGCTACTGGGACTAGCGGGTTCACCTACGAGCAGTACTTC.

A note on this clonotype: One base away lies a much larger clone, so this may be a sequencing read error. The chain is built from TRBV12-3 or TRBV12-4 and TRBJ1-5; D is ambiguous. V lost 7 bases and J 6 bases, leaving 16 bases between the germline ends. The CDR3 runs 14 residues. The DNA of the CDR3 is TGTGCCAGCAATTCTGGCAGAGTACTTCAGCCCCAGCATTTT. As protein: CASNSGRVLQPQHF.

This clonotype was counted ten times or more. V is TRBV20-1 and J is TRBJ2-5, with TRBD2 identical over 8 bases. This CDR3 spans 16 amino acids. In germline, CDR1 is DFQATT, CDR2 SNEGSKA (reference sequence). V gave up 6 bases and J gave up 1 base; unmatched junction bases: 13. The CDR3 sequence is CSAPRLSGIFQETQYF. The CDR3 nucleotides are TGCAGTGCCCCGAGGCTTAGCGGGATATTCCAAGAGACCCAGTACTTC.

The gene calls are TRBV28 and TRBJ2-3, with 12 bases lining up with TRBD1. Germline CDR1 is MDHEN and CDR2 is SYDVKM. The CDR3 totals 17 residues. J gave up 4 bases and V 2 bases, and 7 bases lay outside the gene matches. The CDR3 here is CASSLNRDRGPSDTQYF. Here the CDR3 DNA reads TGTGCCAGCAGTTTAAATAGGGACAGGGGGCCATCAGATACGCAGTATTTT.

This clonotype was recorded many times. The chain carries TRBV29-1 and TRBJ2-1; D unresolved. V lost 3 bases, J lost 4 bases, and 13 bases lay in between. CDR3 length: 14 residues. Germline V CDR1 and CDR2: SQVTM, ANQGSEA. In DNA, the CDR3 is TGCAGCGTTGAGGCACTCTACGGATACAATGAGCAGTTCTTC. It encodes CSVEALYGYNEQFF.